Sequencing of this T cell receptor (beta chain) was carried out in a study of blood T cell repertoires in COVID-19. Turning to the study itself: Sample material is recorded as cDNA or gDNA derived from T cells, B-cell-depleted T cells, or PBMCs.

The Seattle site enrolled patients during active infection and followed them longitudinally. Method: immunoSEQ multiplex PCR; TCRdb's copy keeps in-frame clones and lacks some. The sample shows about 410,000 clones, about 89% of them seen only once. This CDR3 region has 15 residues. The ends lost 0 bases at V and 6 bases at J; junction bases unmatched: 6. The germline V gene encodes CDR1 SGHRS and CDR2 YFSETQ. This rearrangement joins TRBV5-1 to TRBJ1-3; TRBD1 aligns across 7 bases. The source material was peripheral blood. The origin of this receptor is a middle-aged woman with COVID-19, enrolled during active disease. CDR3 nucleotide sequence: TGCGCCAGCAGCTTGGGCCGACAGGGAGCAAACACCATATATTTT. Its translation: CASSLGRQGANTIYF. Full variable domain (remainder filled in from reference TRBV5-1 and TRBJ1-3): KAGVTQTPRYLIKTRGQQVTLSCSPISGHRSVSWYQQTPGQGLQFLFEYFSETQRNKGNFPGRFSGRQFSNSRSEMNVSTLELGDSALYLCASSLGRQGANTIYFGEGSWLTVV.